The clone carrying this T cell receptor (beta chain) was found once. Libraries were prepared by immunoSEQ multiplex PCR; TCRdb keeps only in-frame clonotypes and omits some of them. The repertoire holds some 71,000 clones, with just under 97% as singletons. This sample is drawn from a study of technical replicates of blood from a handful of donors. The CDR3 is 17 amino acids. The specimen was T cells isolated from PBMCs. The sequence was collected from a human donor in good health. The chain has TRBV21-1 and TRBJ1-1; the table calls TRBD1, which could not be checked here. TRBV21-1 is a known pseudogene. The CDR3: CASSKGRMTGWNTEAFF. The DNA for the CDR3 is TGTGCCAGCAGCAAGGGGCGAATGACAGGGTGGAACACTGAAGCTTTCTTT.